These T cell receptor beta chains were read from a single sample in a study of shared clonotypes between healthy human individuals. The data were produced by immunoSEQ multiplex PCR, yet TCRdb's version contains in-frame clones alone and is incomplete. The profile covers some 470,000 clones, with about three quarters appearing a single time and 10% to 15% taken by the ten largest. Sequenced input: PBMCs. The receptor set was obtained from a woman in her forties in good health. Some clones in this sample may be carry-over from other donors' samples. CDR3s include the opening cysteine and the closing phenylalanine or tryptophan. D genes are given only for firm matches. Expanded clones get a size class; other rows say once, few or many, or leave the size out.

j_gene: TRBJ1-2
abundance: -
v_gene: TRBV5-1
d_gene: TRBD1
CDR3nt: TGCGCCAGCAGCATGACAGGGGGCGGGAACTATGGCTACACCTTC
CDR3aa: CASSMTGGGNYGYTF

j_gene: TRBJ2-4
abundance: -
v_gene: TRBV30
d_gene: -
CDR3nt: TGTGCCTGGGAGGCAGACCTCAAAAACATTCAGTACTTC
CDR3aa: CAWEADLKNIQYF

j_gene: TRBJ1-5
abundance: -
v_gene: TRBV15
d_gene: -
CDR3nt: TGTGCCACCAGCAGGTCAATGGCTAACAATCAGCCCCAGCATTTT
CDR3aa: CATSRSMANNQPQHF

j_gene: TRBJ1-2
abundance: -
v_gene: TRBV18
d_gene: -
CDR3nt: TGTGCCAGCTCACCCGGCGGCGAGGGGTATGGCTACACCTTC
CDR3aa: CASSPGGEGYGYTF

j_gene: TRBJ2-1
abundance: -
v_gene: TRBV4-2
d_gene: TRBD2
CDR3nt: TGTGCCAGCACCCCTAGCGGGAGGGAGAATGAGCAGTTCTTC
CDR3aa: CASTPSGRENEQFF

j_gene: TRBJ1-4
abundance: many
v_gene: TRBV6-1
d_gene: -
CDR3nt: TGTGCCAGCAGTGAAGGGAGGCAGGAGAATGAAAAACTGTTTTTT
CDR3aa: CASSEGRQENEKLFF

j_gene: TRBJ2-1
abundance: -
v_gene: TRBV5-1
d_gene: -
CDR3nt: TGCGCCAGCAGCTCCGGAGGCCTCGGGGACAATGAGCAGTTCTTC
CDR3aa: CASSSGGLGDNEQFF

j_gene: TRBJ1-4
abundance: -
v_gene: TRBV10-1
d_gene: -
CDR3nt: TGCGCCAGCAGTGGTTCTGGTGTCGAGAAATGGGAAAAACTGTTTTTT
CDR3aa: CASSGSGVEKWEKLFF

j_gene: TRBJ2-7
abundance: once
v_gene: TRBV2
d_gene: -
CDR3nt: TGTGCCAGCAGTATACAGGAAGGGGGCTACGAGCAGTACTTC
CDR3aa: CASSIQEGGYEQYF

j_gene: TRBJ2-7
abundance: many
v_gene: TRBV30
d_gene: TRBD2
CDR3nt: TGTGCCTGGCGAAAAGCGGGAGGCTCCTACGAGCAGTACTTC
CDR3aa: CAWRKAGGSYEQYF

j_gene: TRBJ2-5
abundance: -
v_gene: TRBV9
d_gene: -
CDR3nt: TGTGCCAGCAGCGTAGGAGCGTACCCACAAAGAGAGACCCAGTACTTC
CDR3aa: CASSVGAYPQRETQYF

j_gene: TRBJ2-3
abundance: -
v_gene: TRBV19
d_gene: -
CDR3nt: TGTGCCAGTAGTATAGAAAGGGGAAGGGATACGCAGTATTTT
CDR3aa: CASSIERGRDTQYF

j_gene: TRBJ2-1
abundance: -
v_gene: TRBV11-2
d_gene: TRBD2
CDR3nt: TGTGCCAGCAGCTTAATAGCGGGACCGCAGTTCTTC
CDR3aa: CASSLIAGPQFF

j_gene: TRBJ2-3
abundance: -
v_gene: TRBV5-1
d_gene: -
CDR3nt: TGCGCCAGCAGCTTGGGGGTGATTGGCACAGATACGCAGTATTTT
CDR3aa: CASSLGVIGTDTQYF

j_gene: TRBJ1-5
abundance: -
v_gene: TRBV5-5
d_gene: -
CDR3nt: TGTGCCAGCAGCTTGAACACTAATCAGCCCCAGCATTTT
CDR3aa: CASSLNTNQPQHF

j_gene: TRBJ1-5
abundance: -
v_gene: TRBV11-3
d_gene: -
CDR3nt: TGTGCCAGCAGCTTAACGCAAAGGGGGGCGAGCAATCAGCCCCAGCATTTT
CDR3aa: CASSLTQRGASNQPQHF

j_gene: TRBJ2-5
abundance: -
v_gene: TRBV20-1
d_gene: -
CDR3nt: TGCAGTGCTAGGGCAAGGGAGACCCAGTACTTC
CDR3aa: CSARARETQYF

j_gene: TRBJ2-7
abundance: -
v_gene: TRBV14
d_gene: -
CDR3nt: TGTGCCAGCAGCGTTTCCTTGTTCCACGAGCAGTACTTC
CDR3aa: CASSVSLFHEQYF

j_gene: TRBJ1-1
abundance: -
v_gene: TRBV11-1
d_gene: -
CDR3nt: TGTGCCAGCAGCTTAGCGGGCAGCCACACTGAAGCTTTCTTT
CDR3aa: CASSLAGSHTEAFF

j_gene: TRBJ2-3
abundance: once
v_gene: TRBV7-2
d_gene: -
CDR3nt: TGTGCCAGCAGCAGGGAGCTCCGAGATACGCAGTATTTT
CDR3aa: CASSRELRDTQYF

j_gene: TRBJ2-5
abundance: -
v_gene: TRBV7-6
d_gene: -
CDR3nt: TGTGCCAGCAGCTTAGAATCCCCAGCCTCAGAGACCCAGTACTTC
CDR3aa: CASSLESPASETQYF

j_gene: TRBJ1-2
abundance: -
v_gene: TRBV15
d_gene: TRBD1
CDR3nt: TGTGCCACCAGCAGGGGACAGGGGGCCTTTGGCTACACCTTC
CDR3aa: CATSRGQGAFGYTF

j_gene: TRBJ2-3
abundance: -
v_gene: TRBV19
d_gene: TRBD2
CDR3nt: TGTGCCAGTAGCCCAACCCAGTTGCGGGAGTTGGATACGCAGTATTTT
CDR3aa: CASSPTQLRELDTQYF

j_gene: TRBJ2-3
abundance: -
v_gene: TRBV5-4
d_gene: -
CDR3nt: TGTGCCAGCAGCTCCTTAGCGGGGAGGGGGCCAGATACGCAGTATTTT
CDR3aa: CASSSLAGRGPDTQYF

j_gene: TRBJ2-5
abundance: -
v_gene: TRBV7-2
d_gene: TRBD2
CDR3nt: TGTGCCAGCAGCAAGGGACTAGCGGGAGGATCCCAAGAGACCCAGTACTTC
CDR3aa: CASSKGLAGGSQETQYF

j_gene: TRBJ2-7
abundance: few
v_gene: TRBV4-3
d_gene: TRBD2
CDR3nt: TGCGCCAGCAGCCCCGGGGGGGCAGGGGACGAGCAGTACTTC
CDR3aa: CASSPGGAGDEQYF

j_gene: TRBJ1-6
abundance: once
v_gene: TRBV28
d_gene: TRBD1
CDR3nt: TGTGCCAGCAGGATGGGGACAGGGCGAAATTCACCCCTCCACTTT
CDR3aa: CASRMGTGRNSPLHF

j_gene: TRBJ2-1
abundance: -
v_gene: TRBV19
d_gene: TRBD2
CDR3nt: TGTGCCAGTAGTGCGGCGGGAGGGCCAATTGAGCAGTTCTTC
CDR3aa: CASSAAGGPIEQFF

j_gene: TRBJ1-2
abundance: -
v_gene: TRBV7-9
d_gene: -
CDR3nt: TGTGCCAGCAGCTTGTCCGCCACAGGGTACTATGGCTACACCTTC
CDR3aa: CASSLSATGYYGYTF

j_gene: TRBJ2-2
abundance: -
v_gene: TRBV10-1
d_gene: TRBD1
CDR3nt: TGCGCCAGCAGCCTACGGACAGGGGCCACCGGGGAGCTGTTTTTT
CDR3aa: CASSLRTGATGELFF

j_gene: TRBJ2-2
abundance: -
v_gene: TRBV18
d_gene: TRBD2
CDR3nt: TGTGCCAGCTCACCACCGCTAGCGGGAGGCACCGGGGAGCTGTTTTTT
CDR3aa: CASSPPLAGGTGELFF

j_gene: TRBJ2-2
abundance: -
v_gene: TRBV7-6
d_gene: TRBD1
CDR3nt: TGTGCCAGCAGACATTTCGACAGGGCGGACACCGGGGAGCTGTTTTTT
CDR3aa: CASRHFDRADTGELFF

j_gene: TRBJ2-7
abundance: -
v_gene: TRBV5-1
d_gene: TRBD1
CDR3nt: TGCGCCAGCACGGGTAGAAGAATCGGGACAGGGGACTACGAGCAGTACTTC
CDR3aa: CASTGRRIGTGDYEQYF

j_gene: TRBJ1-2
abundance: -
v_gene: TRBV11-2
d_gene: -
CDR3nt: TGTGCCAGCAGCGACTTTCCCGGGATGAGGGATGGCTACACCTTC
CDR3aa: CASSDFPGMRDGYTF

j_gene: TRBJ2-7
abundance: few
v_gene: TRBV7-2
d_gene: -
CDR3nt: TGTGCCAGCAGCAAACGGCGGGGCGGCTACGAGCAGTACTTC
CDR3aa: CASSKRRGGYEQYF

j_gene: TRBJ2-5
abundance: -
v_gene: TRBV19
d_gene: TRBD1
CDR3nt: TGTGCCAGTAGTATAACCCTCCCTAGGACAGGCCGGGAGACCCAGTACTTC
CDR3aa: CASSITLPRTGRETQYF

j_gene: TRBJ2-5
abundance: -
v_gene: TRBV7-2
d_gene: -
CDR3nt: TGTGCCAGCAGCTCCCGAACCGGGACTTATCAAGAGACCCAGTACTTC
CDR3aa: CASSSRTGTYQETQYF

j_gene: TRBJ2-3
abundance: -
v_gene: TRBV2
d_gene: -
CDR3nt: TGTGCTAGAGCGATGGACATACCCAATCTCGCTTCAGATACGCAGTATTTT
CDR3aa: CARAMDIPNLASDTQYF

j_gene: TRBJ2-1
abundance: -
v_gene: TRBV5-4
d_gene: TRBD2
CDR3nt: TGTGCCAGCAGCTTTAGCGGGGACCTTAATGAGCAGTTCTTC
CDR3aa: CASSFSGDLNEQFF

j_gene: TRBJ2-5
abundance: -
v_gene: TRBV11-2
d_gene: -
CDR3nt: TGTGCCAGCAGCCCCTCCCCGGGGCAGCAAGAGACCCAGTACTTC
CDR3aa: CASSPSPGQQETQYF

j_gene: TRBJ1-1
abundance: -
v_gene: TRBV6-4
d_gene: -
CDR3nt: TGTGCCAGCAGTGAAGAGGGAGGCACTGAAGCTTTCTTT
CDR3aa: CASSEEGGTEAFF

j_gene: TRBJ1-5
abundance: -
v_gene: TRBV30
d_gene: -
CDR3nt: TGTGCCTGGAGTGTACGCGGGGATCAGCCCCAGCATTTT
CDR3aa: CAWSVRGDQPQHF

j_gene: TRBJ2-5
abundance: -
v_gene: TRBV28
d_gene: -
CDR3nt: TGTGCCAGCAGGACCCCAGGACAGTTCCAAGAGACCCAGTACTTC
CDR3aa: CASRTPGQFQETQYF

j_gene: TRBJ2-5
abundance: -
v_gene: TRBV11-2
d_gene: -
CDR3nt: TGTGCCAGCAGCAGTACAGGGCCGGGAGAGACCCAGTACTTC
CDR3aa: CASSSTGPGETQYF

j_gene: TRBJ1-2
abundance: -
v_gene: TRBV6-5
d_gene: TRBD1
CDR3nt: TGTGCCAGCAGATATCAGGGGGAGAACTATGGCTACACCTTC
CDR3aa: CASRYQGENYGYTF

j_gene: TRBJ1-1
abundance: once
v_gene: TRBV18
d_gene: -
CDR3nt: TGTGCCAGCTCACCATACGGGGGGACTGAAGCTTTCTTT
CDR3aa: CASSPYGGTEAFF

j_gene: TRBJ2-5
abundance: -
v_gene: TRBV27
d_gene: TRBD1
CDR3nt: TGTGCCAGCAGTTTAGAGACAGGGCGACAAGAGACCCAGTACTTC
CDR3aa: CASSLETGRQETQYF

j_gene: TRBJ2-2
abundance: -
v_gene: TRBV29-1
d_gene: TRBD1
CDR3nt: TGCAGCGTTATAACACAGGGGGCGATGGACACCGGGGAGCTGTTTTTT
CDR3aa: CSVITQGAMDTGELFF

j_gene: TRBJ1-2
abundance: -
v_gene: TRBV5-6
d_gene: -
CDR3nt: TGTGCCAGCAGCTTGGCCTTCGCGGGCAGGGTAAATGGCTACACCTTC
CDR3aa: CASSLAFAGRVNGYTF

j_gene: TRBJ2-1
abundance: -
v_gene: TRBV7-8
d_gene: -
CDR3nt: TGTGCCAGCAGCTTAGTAGGGTGGAATGAGCAGTTCTTC
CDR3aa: CASSLVGWNEQFF

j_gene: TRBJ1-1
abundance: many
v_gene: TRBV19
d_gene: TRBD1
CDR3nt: TGTGCCAGTAGTAGACTCGGACAGGATGAAGCTTTCTTT
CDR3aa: CASSRLGQDEAFF

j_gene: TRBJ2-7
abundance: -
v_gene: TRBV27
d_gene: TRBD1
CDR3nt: TGTGCCAGCAGTTTCCAACAGGGGCCCTACGAGCAGTACTTC
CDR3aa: CASSFQQGPYEQYF

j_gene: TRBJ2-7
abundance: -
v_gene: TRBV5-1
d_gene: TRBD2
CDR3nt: TGCGCCAGCAGCGTTTTAGCGGGAGGGCCCTACGAGCAGTACTTC
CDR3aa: CASSVLAGGPYEQYF